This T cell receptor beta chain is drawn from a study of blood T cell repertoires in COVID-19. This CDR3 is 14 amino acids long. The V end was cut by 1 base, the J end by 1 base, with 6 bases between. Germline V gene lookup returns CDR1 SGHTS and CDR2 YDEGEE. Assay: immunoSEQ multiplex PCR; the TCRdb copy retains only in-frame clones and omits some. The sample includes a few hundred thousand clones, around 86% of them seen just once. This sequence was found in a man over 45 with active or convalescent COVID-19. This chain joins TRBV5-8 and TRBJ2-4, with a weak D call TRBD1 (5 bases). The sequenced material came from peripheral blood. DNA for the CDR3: TGTGCCAGCAGCTTGCCAGGGGCCAAAAACATTCAGTACTTC. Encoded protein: CASSLPGAKNIQYF. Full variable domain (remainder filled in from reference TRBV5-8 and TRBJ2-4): EAGVTQSPTHLIKTRGQQATLRCSPISGHTSVYWYQQALGLGLQFLLWYDEGEERNRGNFPPRFSGRQFPNYSSELNVNALELEDSALYLCASSLPGAKNIQYFGAGTRLSVL.